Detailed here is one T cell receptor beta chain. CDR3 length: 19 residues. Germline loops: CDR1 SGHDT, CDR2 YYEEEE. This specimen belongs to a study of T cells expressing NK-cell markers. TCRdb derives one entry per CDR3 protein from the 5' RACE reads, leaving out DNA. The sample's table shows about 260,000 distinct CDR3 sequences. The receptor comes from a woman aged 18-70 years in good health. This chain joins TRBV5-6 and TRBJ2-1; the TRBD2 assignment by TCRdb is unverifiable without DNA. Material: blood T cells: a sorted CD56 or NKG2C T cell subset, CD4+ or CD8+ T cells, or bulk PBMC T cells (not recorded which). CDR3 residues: CASSLRAGGPPHNWDEQFF.